This T cell receptor beta chain was observed in a study of OX40 agonist ivuxolimab in advanced cancers. Regarding the complete study: Ivuxolimab was a fully human IgG2 agonistic monoclonal antibody targeting the costimulatory receptor OX40 (CD134). Intravenous ivuxolimab was administered to patients every 2 weeks at six dose levels: 0.01, 0.1, 0.3, 1.5, 3 and 10 mg/kg. Of the approximately 50 patients in dose escalation, about 20 had hepatocellular carcinoma, some 15 had melanoma, 9 had renal cell carcinoma and 9 had head and neck cancer. The dose-escalation cohort was 80% to 90% male with a mean age of about 58 years, ranging from 23 to 79. Patients were allowed to have had prior anti-PD-1, anti-PD-L1 or anti-CTLA-4 therapy, and approximately 40% of the dose-escalation patients had been treated with checkpoint inhibitors. Partial responses were achieved by three dose-escalation patients, of whom one had hepatocellular carcinoma and two had cutaneous melanoma. Peripheral TCRbeta sequencing aimed to test whether ivuxolimab altered TCR sequence diversity and caused clonal T-cell expansion. The monotherapy dose-escalation portion (N = 52 patients) of the phase I ivuxolimab trial is reported in the paper. Beyond this particular receptor, the publication reports: Low levels of normalized T-cell clonal expansion were also shown by some nonresponding patients. Which antigens the clonally expanded peripheral T cells were specific for was not determined. After ivuxolimab, more expanded clones were found on average in CD8+ T cells than in CD4+ T cells. In the 0.1-3.0 mg/kg groups, partial responders had among the lowest normalized peripheral clonal expansion, particularly in CD8+ T cells. At doses from 0.1 to 3.0 mg/kg, clonal expansion was seen in both CD4+ and CD8+ blood T cells between baseline and week 6.

The trial excluded patients who had a history of autoimmune disease or who were on systemic immunosuppression. Peripheral blood for TCR sequencing was drawn from every dose cohort at baseline, at cycle 4 day 1 and at cycle 7 day 1. Samples came from an open-label, multicenter, first-in-human phase I dose-escalation trial of ivuxolimab. Adults with locally advanced or metastatic head and neck squamous cell, hepatocellular, melanoma or renal cell carcinoma were enrolled in the trial. Before TCR sequencing, CD4+ T cells and CD8+ T cells were sorted from peripheral blood as separate populations. The junction shows trimming of 0 bases on V and 3 bases on J, plus 3 bases between the germline ends. According to the germline V gene (reference sequence), CDR1 reads LNHNV and CDR2 reads YYDKDF. Reading from cysteine to phenylalanine, the CDR3 counts 13 amino acids. Left in the record is the CDR3 DNA by itself, 39 bases read in frame from the first base.

With regard to this clone: Its specific antigen is unknown. The sample holds no much larger clone one base away, and base qualities are not on file.

For sequencing of the TCRbeta CDR3 region, genomic DNA was extracted from the sorted cells. The immunoSEQ Assay was used for sequencing of TCRbeta CDR3 regions. What TCRdb holds here is the immuneACCESS table cut down to in-frame rearrangements. Part of the clones is not present; checked against another copy, under half of the missing clones reflect an unresolved V gene, and the others are unexplained. The sample table shows around 68,000 clones, and around 84% are seen once. The top ten hold 15% to 20% of the sample. The sequence joins TRBV15 to TRBJ1-3; the D gene lacks a confident call. This clonotype was sampled from an adult with an advanced solid tumor such as melanoma, head and neck, liver or kidney cancer. This sample comprised CD4+ or CD8+ T cells sorted from blood, obtained in a trial of the OX40 agonist ivuxolimab. The DNA reads as follows: TGTGCCACCAGCAGAGATAGTGGAAACACCATATATTTT. It translates to CATSRDSGNTIYF.